Listed here are 23 T cell receptor beta chains from one sample, sequenced in a study of T cell changes during pregnancy in multiple sclerosis. The table came from immunoSEQ multiplex PCR; TCRdb's copy has only in-frame clones and leaves some out. The sample carries about 50,000 clones, 90% to 95% recorded once. The sample here was CD4+ T cells from peripheral blood mononuclear cells, taken before pregnancy. The origin of the receptors is a female donor with multiple sclerosis, enrolled in a pregnancy study.

The rearrangement joins TRBV14 to TRBJ2-2; D perhaps matches TRBD2 (6 bases). The CDR3 covers 15 residues. The V gene's germline CDR1 is SGHDN and CDR2 FVKESK. Deletions cut 8 bases from V and 8 bases from J, with 21 bases between. This CDR3 is CASSPRFGGAGELFF. Here the CDR3 DNA reads TGTGCCAGCTCCCCTCGGTTCGGGGGTGCAGGGGAGCTGTTTTTT.

The gene calls are TRBV18 and TRBJ1-1, with D possibly matching TRBD1 (5 bases). Germline CDR1 KGHSH, CDR2 LQKENI. V was pared by 2 bases and J by 3 bases, with 22 bases between. The CDR3 spans 18 residues. CDR3 residues: CASSPNAVGEGTYTEAFF. For the CDR3, the DNA is TGTGCCAGCTCACCAAATGCGGTTGGTGAGGGGACTTACACTGAAGCTTTCTTT.

V gene TRBV6-4 combines with J gene TRBJ1-4, with TRBD1 matching 10 bases. Trimming cost V 3 bases and J 10 bases; bases outside gene matches: 8. Germline-derived CDR1 and CDR2 are MRHNA and SNTAGT. CDR3 length: 15 amino acids. The chain's CDR3 is CASSESTGGTAKLFF. The CDR3 nucleotides are TGTGCCAGCAGTGAATCGACAGGGGGCACAGCAAAACTGTTTTTT.

The V and J genes are TRBV7-9 and TRBJ2-7, with 10 positions matching TRBD2. There are 14 residues in the CDR3. CDR1 and CDR2 (germline): SEHNR, FQNEAQ (reference sequence). Trimming took 5 bases from V and 3 from J; bases not matched to a gene: 4. The CDR3 region has the DNA TGTGCCAGCAGCCCGGTAGCGGGGGGCTACGAGCAGTACTTC. This codes for CASSPVAGGYEQYF.

This clone occurred once. The V call is TRBV29-1, the J call TRBJ1-1, with 7 bases that match TRBD1. The V gene's germline CDR1 is SQVTM and CDR2 ANQGSEA. The CDR3 has 14 amino acids. With 3 bases clipped from V and 7 bases from J, the junction kept 11 bases outside the gene matches. The CDR3 loop reads CSVDKGARGREAFF. CDR3 nucleotides: TGCAGCGTTGATAAGGGGGCCAGGGGCCGTGAAGCTTTCTTT. The entire variable domain, with the rest obtained from reference TRBV29-1 and TRBJ1-1, is as follows: SAVISQKPSRDICQRGTSLTIQCQVDSQVTMMFWYRQQPGQSLTLIATANQGSEATYESGFVIDKFPISRPNLTFSTLTVSNMSPEDSSIYLCSVDKGARGREAFFGQGTRLTVV.

The V gene is TRBV11-3, the J gene TRBJ2-3, with 10 bases identical to TRBD1. CDR3 length: 15 residues. Trimming took 5 bases from V and 2 from J; bases not matched to a gene: 4. Germline CDR1 SGHNT, CDR2 YENEEA. The CDR3 loop is CASSLGTGDTDTQYF. The CDR3 DNA reads as TGTGCCAGCAGCCTCGGGACAGGGGACACAGATACGCAGTATTTT.

The V gene is TRBV28, the J gene TRBJ2-7, with D possibly TRBD1 on 9 matching bases. The V end lost 2 bases, the J end lost 1 base, and 15 bases lay between the germline ends. The V gene's germline CDR1 is MDHEN and CDR2 SYDVKM. This CDR3 contains 16 residues. Here the CDR3 reads CASSLAGGQGSYEQYF. CDR3 DNA: TGTGCCAGCAGTTTAGCGGGGGGACAGGGTTCCTACGAGCAGTACTTC.

V gene TRBV5-1 combines with J gene TRBJ1-2; D ambiguous. The germline V gene has CDR1 SGHRS and CDR2 YFSETQ. The CDR3 sequence is 13 residues long. The V end lost 3 bases, the J end lost 6 bases, and 12 bases lay between the germline ends. The CDR3 here is CASSSIGGNGYTF. CDR3 DNA sequence: TGCGCCAGCAGCTCGATTGGAGGGAATGGCTACACCTTC.

The rearrangement uses TRBV11-2 and TRBJ1-4; a weak D match, TRBD1 (5 bases). Trimming cost V 7 bases and J 1 base, with 13 bases left between them. Germline V CDR1 and CDR2: SGHAT, FQNNGV. The CDR3 loop spans 15 amino acids. CDR3 sequence: CASKGPGITNEKLFF. As DNA, the CDR3 is TGTGCCAGCAAGGGTCCAGGGATAACTAATGAAAAACTGTTTTTT.

This clone was found once. The chain couples TRBV6-1 to TRBJ1-2; D remains unclear. CDR3 size: 14 residues. The germline CDR1 and CDR2 sequences are MNHNS and SASEGT. V dropped 2 bases and J dropped 7 bases, with 14 bases sitting between them. In DNA, the CDR3 is TGTGCCAGCAGTGAAAGGGCGGGTCTGAGTGGCTACACCTTC. This translates into CASSERAGLSGYTF.

CDR3 amino acids: CAWRRPGTGRTEAFF. The CDR3 DNA is TGTGCCTGGAGGAGGCCCGGGACAGGAAGGACTGAAGCTTTCTTT. The chain carries TRBV30 and TRBJ1-1; 8 bases map to TRBD1. From germline, CDR1 is GTSNPN and CDR2 SVGIG (reference sequence). This CDR3 region has 15 residues. The V segment lost 3 bases and the J segment 5 bases; nucleotides outside the gene matches: 11.

The chain couples TRBV28 to TRBJ1-1; D ambiguous. The CDR3 spans 14 residues. V shed 2 bases and J shed 4 bases, with 11 bases lying between them. Germline V gene sequence: CDR1 MDHEN, CDR2 SYDVKM. This CDR3 reads CASSLGLGGTEAFF. CDR3 bases: TGTGCCAGCAGTTTAGGGCTTGGAGGCACTGAAGCTTTCTTT.

The V and J genes are TRBV6-6 and TRBJ2-3, with 7 bases aligning to TRBD2. The V gene's germline CDR1 is MNHNY and CDR2 SVGAGI (reference sequence). The CDR3 consists of 13 residues. The junction had 3 bases not matched to a gene; V was cut back by 5 bases and J by 4 bases. The DNA for the CDR3 is TGTGCCAGCAGTCGGGGAGGGCCAGATACGCAGTATTTT. Its translation is CASSRGGPDTQYF.

This clone was detected only once. CDR3 residues: CASSLTGITLAGAPNEQFF. In DNA, the CDR3 is TGCGCCAGCAGCTTGACAGGGATTACGCTAGCGGGTGCCCCAAATGAGCAGTTCTTC. The chain carries TRBV5-1 and TRBJ2-1; 8 positions agree with TRBD2. The germline gives CDR1 SGHRS, CDR2 YFSETQ. The J segment lost 7 bases and the V segment lost 1 base, leaving 19 bases of the junction unmatched. This CDR3 is 19 amino acids long.

This chain joins TRBV28 and TRBJ2-1; D is possibly TRBD2 (5 bases). Trimming took off 5 bases at V and 0 bases at J, with 5 bases between the two ends. CDR1 is MDHEN and CDR2 is SYDVKM in the germline V gene. The CDR3 is 13 amino acids. CDR3 in amino acids: CASSTSSYNEQFF. CDR3 DNA: TGTGCCAGCAGTACTAGCTCCTACAATGAGCAGTTCTTC.

The chain has TRBV5-1 and TRBJ2-5; D is unclear. The V gene's germline CDR1 is SGHRS and CDR2 YFSETQ. The V end was cut by 1 base, the J end by 5 bases, with 12 bases between. This CDR3 is 14 amino acids long. The CDR3, as DNA: TGCGCCAGCAGCTTGTTGCGTCGGTGGGAGACCCAGTACTTC. This sequence encodes CASSLLRRWETQYF.

The chain couples TRBV7-9 to TRBJ1-1; a possible D gene is TRBD1 (5 bases). Germline V gene lookup returns CDR1 SEHNR and CDR2 FQNEAQ (reference sequence). The V end was cut by 7 bases, the J end by 7 bases, with 10 bases between. The CDR3 loop spans 11 amino acids. CDR3 coding DNA: TGTGCCAGCACCCCCGGGGGTGAAGCTTTCTTT. It translates to CASTPGGEAFF.

The chain joins TRBV4-3 to TRBJ2-7, with D possibly TRBD1 on 6 matching bases. The ends were cut back, 3 bases at V and 6 bases at J, with 12 bases in the middle. The length of the CDR3 is 13 residues. CDR1 LGHNA and CDR2 YSLEER come from the germline V gene. The CDR3 region has the DNA TGCGCCAGCAGCCAGATACAGGGATCCGAGCAGTACTTC. Translation gives CASSQIQGSEQYF.

The V call is TRBV10-1, the J call TRBJ1-5, with D unclear. Trimming pared 3 bases from V and 6 bases from J, leaving 6 bases between. Germline CDR1 reads WNHNN; CDR2 reads SYGVQD (reference sequence). CDR3 length: 12 residues. In DNA, the CDR3 is TGCGCCAGCAGTGAATCGGGTCAGCCCCAGCATTTT. This codes for CASSESGQPQHF.

This chain joins TRBV12-5 and TRBJ2-1; TRBD1 matches 8 bases. Germline lookup yields CDR1 LGHNT and CDR2 FRNRAP. The CDR3 loop spans 18 amino acids. With V trimmed by 0 bases and J by 4 bases, 11 bases remained unmatched. The CDR3 reads CASGLVLTTGQGYNEQFF. DNA of the CDR3: TGTGCTAGTGGTTTGGTACTCACAACTGGACAGGGATACAATGAGCAGTTCTTC.

The chain couples TRBV5-1 to TRBJ2-7; TRBD1 might be the D (6 bases). V lost 0 bases and J lost 6, with 13 bases in between. The CDR3 has 14 residues. The germline V gene has CDR1 SGHRS and CDR2 YFSETQ. CDR3 sequence (DNA): TGCGCCAGCAGCTTGGTGTCAGGGACACGCGAGCAGTACTTC. Its protein product is CASSLVSGTREQYF.

This sequence joins TRBV7-8 and TRBJ2-5; 9 bases agree with TRBD1. Germline V gene data show CDR1 as SGHVS and CDR2 as FQNEAQ. The V and J ends lost 4 bases and 3 bases, in that order; junction bases with no gene match: 6. The CDR3 is 15 residues long. CDR3 bases: TGTGCCAGCAGCTCCCTCGACAGGGGGGAAGAGACCCAGTACTTC. Protein sequence: CASSSLDRGEETQYF.

The V gene is TRBV6-1, the J gene TRBJ1-5; a possible D gene is TRBD1 (5 bases). Germline V lookup: CDR1 MNHNS, CDR2 SASEGT. V was cut by 3 bases and J by 5 bases, with 14 bases left in between. The CDR3 sequence is 15 residues long. Written as DNA, the CDR3 is TGTGCCAGCAGTGATGTCCCAGGGTGGGATCAGCCCCAGCATTTT. Residues: CASSDVPGWDQPQHF.